Presented here are 28 T cell receptor beta chains from one specimen sequenced in a study of blood T cell repertoires in COVID-19. Libraries were prepared by immunoSEQ multiplex PCR; TCRdb keeps only in-frame clonotypes and omits some of them. The table records more than 200,000 clones, around 86% of them present only once. The sequencing sample was made of peripheral blood. The receptor set was obtained from a woman over 75 with COVID-19, enrolled during active disease.

CDR3 region: CASSQDPPGGVYEQYF. The CDR3 DNA reads TGCGCCAGCAGCCAAGACCCCCCCGGAGGGGTCTACGAGCAGTACTTC. The V and J genes are TRBV5-1 and TRBJ2-7, with a weak D call TRBD2 (6 bases). This CDR3 is built from 16 residues. CDR1 and CDR2 (germline): SGHRS, YFSETQ. Between the trimmed V and J ends, which lost 4 bases and 3 bases, there was a span of 20 bases.

This rearrangement joins TRBV11-3 to TRBJ1-1; D is uncertain. The CDR3 is 12 amino acids. Per the germline V gene, CDR1 is SGHNT and CDR2 is YENEEA. The V gene lost 5 bases and the J gene lost 7 bases, with 11 bases spanning the gap. The CDR3 is CASSQRSGEAFF. CDR3 nucleotide sequence: TGTGCCAGCAGCCAAAGGAGCGGTGAAGCTTTCTTT.

A few counts support this clone. This chain links TRBV6-6 with TRBJ1-1; D not resolved. From germline, CDR1 is MNHNY and CDR2 SVGAGI (reference sequence). V was shortened by 7 bases and J by 7 bases, with 19 bases between the two germline ends. The CDR3 has 14 amino acids. CDR3 sequence reads: CASTPSYSAGEAFF. The CDR3 DNA follows: TGTGCCAGCACCCCCAGTTACAGCGCGGGTGAAGCTTTCTTT.

The chain's CDR3 is CAWSLQDNQPQHF. The DNA of the CDR3 is TGTGCCTGGAGTTTGCAGGACAATCAGCCCCAGCATTTT. This sequence joins TRBV30 and TRBJ1-5; D is unclear. V was pared by 2 bases and J by 3 bases, with 8 bases between. CDR3 size: 13 residues. Germline V lookup: CDR1 GTSNPN, CDR2 SVGIG (reference sequence).

This clone has a handful of counts. The chain is built from TRBV5-4 and TRBJ2-2; maybe TRBD1 (6 bases). V lost 0 bases to trimming and J lost 6 bases, with 15 bases between them. Germline CDR1 and CDR2: SGHNT and YYREEE (reference sequence). The CDR3 sequence is 16 residues long. The CDR3 coding sequence is TGTGCCAGCAGCTTGGCACAGGGTATCTACGCCGGGGAGCTGTTTTTT. Translated: CASSLAQGIYAGELFF. Full variable domain (remainder filled in from reference TRBV5-4 and TRBJ2-2): ETGVTQSPTHLIKTRGQQVTLRCSSQSGHNTVSWYQQALGQGPQFIFQYYREEENGRGNFPPRFSGLQFPNYSSELNVNALELDDSALYLCASSLAQGIYAGELFFGEGSRLTVL.

CDR3 sequence: CASSQDLDSSSYEQYF. The CDR3 nucleotides read TGCGCCAGCAGCCAAGATTTGGACTCGAGCTCCTACGAGCAGTACTTC. The chain couples TRBV4-3 to TRBJ2-7; D perhaps matches TRBD2 (5 bases). In germline, CDR1 is LGHNA, CDR2 YSLEER. The CDR3 consists of 16 residues. Deletions cut 0 bases from V and 0 bases from J, with 12 bases between.

This chain connects TRBV2 to TRBJ1-2; unclear D gene. Per germline, CDR1 SNHLY and CDR2 FYNNEI. V was shortened by 7 bases and J by 8 bases, with 20 bases between the two germline ends. The CDR3 has 14 residues. The CDR3 spells CASTLRAEGKGYTF. CDR3 sequence (DNA): TGTGCCAGCACCCTAAGGGCCGAGGGCAAGGGCTACACCTTC. The variable domain in full, completed from reference TRBV2 and TRBJ1-2, reads EPEVTQTPSHQVTQMGQEVILRCVPISNHLYFYWYRQILGQKVEFLVSFYNNEISEKSEIFDDQFSVERPDGSNFTLKIRSTKLEDSAMYFCASTLRAEGKGYTFGSGTRLTVV.

In this sample, this clone turned up once. This chain uses TRBV7-2 with TRBJ1-3, with TRBD1 matching 7 bases. The CDR3 extends over 16 amino acids. Germline V gene data show CDR1 as SGHTA and CDR2 as FQGNSA. Germline trimming cut 1 base from V and 4 bases from J; bases unmatched to any gene: 7. CDR3 sequence reads: CASSLVRQGVGNTIYF. The CDR3 DNA follows: TGTGCCAGCAGCTTAGTGAGACAGGGAGTCGGAAACACCATATATTTT. Full variable domain (rest looked up from reference TRBV7-2 and TRBJ1-3): GAGVSQSPSNKVTEKGKDVELRCDPISGHTALYWYRQSLGQGLEFLIYFQGNSAPDKSGLPSDRFSAERTGGSVSTLTIQRTQQEDSAVYLCASSLVRQGVGNTIYFGEGSWLTVV.

V gene TRBV29-1 combines with J gene TRBJ1-1; the D gene is possibly TRBD1 (5 bases). Trimming stripped 3 bases from V and 3 bases from J, with 14 bases between. CDR1 SQVTM and CDR2 ANQGSEA come from the germline V gene. The CDR3 is made up of 14 amino acids. As DNA, the CDR3 is TGCAGCGTTGATAGGTGGGGGGGTGACACTGAAGCTTTCTTT. It yields the protein CSVDRWGGDTEAFF.

This chain joins TRBV19 and TRBJ2-1; 13 positions match TRBD2. Germline trimming cut 8 bases from V and 7 bases from J; bases unmatched to any gene: 11. Germline lookup yields CDR1 LNHDA and CDR2 SQIVND (reference sequence). CDR3 length: 16 amino acids. CDR3 DNA sequence: TGTGCCAGTCTCTCGACTAGCGGGAGGAGGTGGAATGAGCAGTTCTTC. Protein product: CASLSTSGRRWNEQFF.

The chain recombines TRBV5-4 with TRBJ2-1; 7 nucleotides match TRBD1. The CDR3 is 17 amino acids. The V segment lost 3 bases and the J segment 1 base; nucleotides outside the gene matches: 10. Looked up from germline, CDR1 is SGHNT and CDR2 is YYREEE (reference sequence). CDR3 sequence reads: CASSSPTGERSYNEQFF. Written as DNA, the CDR3 is TGTGCCAGCAGCTCGCCAACAGGGGAAAGGTCCTACAATGAGCAGTTCTTC. The variable domain in full, with the rest retrieved from reference TRBV5-4 and TRBJ2-1, is ETGVTQSPTHLIKTRGQQVTLRCSSQSGHNTVSWYQQALGQGPQFIFQYYREEENGRGNFPPRFSGLQFPNYSSELNVNALELDDSALYLCASSSPTGERSYNEQFFGPGTRLTVL.

This clone was seen only a few times. The chain uses TRBV2 and TRBJ1-2; D is uncertain. Trimming took off 6 bases at V and 0 bases at J, with 14 bases between the two ends. Germline lookup yields CDR1 SNHLY and CDR2 FYNNEI. The CDR3 sequence is 15 residues long. CDR3 sequence: CASRPSLASNYGYTF. CDR3 sequence (DNA): TGTGCCAGCAGACCTTCTCTAGCGTCTAACTATGGCTACACCTTC.

V usage is TRBV5-1 and J usage is TRBJ1-2; 8 bases fit TRBD1. J was trimmed by 2 bases and V by 3 bases; bases with no gene match: 15. The CDR3 extends over 18 amino acids. Germline-derived CDR1 and CDR2 are SGHRS and YFSETQ. Here the CDR3 reads CASSWTLWAGTGNYGYTF. For the CDR3, the DNA is TGCGCCAGCAGCTGGACGCTTTGGGCCGGGACAGGCAACTATGGCTACACCTTC.

The V call is TRBV18, the J call TRBJ2-1; TRBD2 agrees at 7 bases. Germline V gene data show CDR1 as KGHSH and CDR2 as LQKENI. CDR3 length: 15 residues. V shed 3 bases, J shed 3 bases, and the junction held 5 bases outside the gene matches. The CDR3 DNA is TGTGCCAGCTCACCTATCGCTAGCGGCTACAATGAGCAGTTCTTC. This codes for CASSPIASGYNEQFF.

This chain joins TRBV19 and TRBJ1-2, with a tentative D call TRBD1 (5 bases). CDR1 and CDR2 from the germline V gene are LNHDA and SQIVND (reference sequence). CDR3 length equals 14 residues. V was pared by 6 bases and J by 4 bases, with 15 bases between. Here the CDR3 reads CASSRLGEGYGYTF. Written as DNA, the CDR3 is TGTGCCAGTAGCCGCCTGGGGGAGGGCTATGGCTACACCTTC. The entire variable domain, with the rest obtained from reference TRBV19 and TRBJ1-2, is as follows: DGGITQSPKYLFRKEGQNVTLSCEQNLNHDAMYWYRQDPGQGLRLIYYSQIVNDFQKGDIAEGYSVSREKKESFPLTVTSAQKNPTAFYLCASSRLGEGYGYTFGSGTRLTVV.

This chain joins TRBV3-1 (or the pseudogene TRBV3-2) and TRBJ2-4, with 10 bases lining up with TRBD1. Trimming removed 4 bases from V and 12 bases from J; junction bases left unmatched: 6. From germline, CDR1 is LGHDT and CDR2 YNNKEL (reference sequence). The CDR3 is 13 residues long. In DNA form, the CDR3 reads TGTGCCAGCAGCCTCCGGGACAGGGGAACTCAGTACTTC. Amino acids: CASSLRDRGTQYF.

This rearrangement joins TRBV28 to TRBJ2-7, with TRBD2 identical over 10 bases. Trimming removed 4 bases from V and 3 bases from J; junction bases left unmatched: 6. The CDR3 has 15 amino acids. Germline lookup yields CDR1 MDHEN and CDR2 SYDVKM. CDR3 in DNA: TGTGCCAGCAGTTCCCCTAGCGGGAGTGGCTACGAGCAGTACTTC. Its translation: CASSSPSGSGYEQYF.

This chain connects TRBV4-1 to TRBJ1-1, with a tentative D call TRBD1 (5 bases). Germline V CDR1 and CDR2: MGHRA, YSYEKL. The CDR3 runs 15 residues. Trimming shortened V by 3 bases and J by 6 bases, and 17 bases separated the two germline ends. CDR3 region: CASSHSGGVAAEAFF. In DNA form, the CDR3 reads TGCGCCAGCAGCCACTCTGGAGGGGTGGCTGCTGAAGCTTTCTTT.

This clone has a single count. This chain links TRBV7-3 with TRBJ2-1; the match to TRBD2 covers 7 bases. The junction had 7 bases not matched to a gene; V was cut back by 0 bases and J by 2 bases. This CDR3 spans 17 amino acids. Per germline, CDR1 SGHTA and CDR2 FQGTGA. CDR3 residues: CASSLTSTSWAYNEQFF. The CDR3 DNA sequence: TGTGCCAGCAGCTTAACGTCGACTAGCTGGGCCTACAATGAGCAGTTCTTC.

This clone came up a few times. The chain links TRBV2 to TRBJ1-1, with TRBD1 identical over 9 bases. Germline CDR1 is SNHLY and CDR2 is FYNNEI. V shed 6 bases and J 3 bases; nucleotides not matched to a gene: 2. CDR3 size: 13 residues. The CDR3 here is CASRGQGYTEAFF. The CDR3 DNA is TGTGCCAGCAGAGGACAGGGGTACACTGAAGCTTTCTTT.

Here the CDR3 DNA reads TGTGCCAGCTCCCAGGGTGCCGGGAACACTGAAGCTTTCTTT. Translated: CASSQGAGNTEAFF. The chain couples TRBV11-3 to TRBJ1-1; the D gene is possibly TRBD1 (5 bases). In germline, CDR1 is SGHNT, CDR2 YENEEA. This CDR3 contains 14 residues. Trimming removed 8 bases at V and 1 base at J, with 14 bases between.

The V and J genes are TRBV10-1 and TRBJ2-3; 15 bases line up with TRBD2. This CDR3 has 18 residues. In germline, CDR1 is WNHNN, CDR2 SYGVQD (reference sequence). V lost 4 bases, J lost 1 base, and 6 bases stayed unmatched. Written as DNA, the CDR3 is TGCGCCAGCAGTGCTACGGGACTAGCGGGGGGACGCACAGATACGCAGTATTTT. Amino acids: CASSATGLAGGRTDTQYF.

The sample holds a few counts of this clone. Other DNA sequences from this sample encode an identical CDR3 as well. V and J are TRBV6-5 and TRBJ1-2, with D perhaps matching TRBD1 (5 bases). This CDR3 comprises 11 residues. Between the trimmed V and J ends, which lost 6 bases and 8 bases, there was a span of 10 bases. Germline V gene sequence: CDR1 MNHEY, CDR2 SVGAGI. The CDR3 is CASSQGYGYTF. The CDR3 region has the DNA TGTGCCAGCAGCCAGGGCTACGGCTACACCTTC.

This chain uses TRBV7-2 with TRBJ1-3; possibly TRBD1 for D (5 bases). Germline CDR1 is SGHTA and CDR2 is FQGNSA. The CDR3 totals 19 residues. The V end was cut by 0 bases, the J end by 0 bases, with 18 bases between. DNA for the CDR3: TGTGCCAGCAGCTTAGCGGGTGTATGGGGCTTGAGCTCTGGAAACACCATATATTTT. Translation: CASSLAGVWGLSSGNTIYF.

In its sample, this clone is medium-sized. This rearrangement joins TRBV27 to TRBJ2-7; D is possibly TRBD2 (5 bases). CDR1 and CDR2 (germline): MNHEY, SMNVEV (reference sequence). CDR3 length: 14 residues. Trimming cost V 3 bases and J 3 bases, with 12 bases left between them. The CDR3 coding sequence is TGTGCCAGCAGTTTTGGACGGGATGACTACGAGCAGTACTTC. Its protein product is CASSFGRDDYEQYF.

The gene calls are TRBV30 and TRBJ1-1, with 9 bases identical to TRBD1. Germline V CDR1 and CDR2: GTSNPN, SVGIG (reference sequence). With 2 bases clipped from V and 11 bases from J, the junction kept 9 bases outside the gene matches. The CDR3 contains 13 residues. In DNA, the CDR3 is TGTGCCTGGAGTCTCGAACAGGGGGCGCAGGCTTTCTTT. Translating gives CAWSLEQGAQAFF. Full variable domain (remainder filled in from reference TRBV30 and TRBJ1-1): SQTIHQWPATLVQPVGSPLSLECTVEGTSNPNLYWYRQAAGRGLQLLFYSVGIGQISSEVPQNLSASRPQDRQFILSSKKLLLSDSGFYLCAWSLEQGAQAFFGQGTRLTVV.

The chain links TRBV29-1 to TRBJ1-2; 8 bases map to TRBD1. In germline, CDR1 is SQVTM, CDR2 ANQGSEA. The CDR3 loop spans 16 amino acids. The trim removed 6 bases at V and 2 bases at J, leaving 14 bases unmatched. DNA of the CDR3: TGCAGCGTGGACGGGACAGGAACCCTCCGAAACTATGGCTACACCTTC. This translates into CSVDGTGTLRNYGYTF.

The genes are TRBV5-4 and TRBJ2-1; 11 bases are shared with TRBD2. Trimming cost V 0 bases and J 9 bases; bases outside gene matches: 5. This CDR3 spans 15 amino acids. The germline gives CDR1 SGHNT, CDR2 YYREEE (reference sequence). The DNA of the CDR3 is TGTGCCAGCAGCTTGGCCGGGCTAGCGGGGGGTGAGCAGTTCTTC. Translated, it gives CASSLAGLAGGEQFF.